The T cell receptor beta chain under discussion was sequenced for a study of shared clonotypes between healthy human individuals. The germline V and J ends were trimmed by 7 bases and 0 bases, with 7 bases remaining between them. Looked up from germline, CDR1 is MNHEY and CDR2 is SMNVEV (reference sequence). This CDR3 has 13 amino acids. Findings and caveats of the study: The study sampled only blood, and tissue repertoires likely differ. Only a few donors were included, so the genetic and exposure-history diversity represented was limited. Clonotype sharing across a few donors was observed for around 5% of naive CD4 clonotypes.

Deep level was the assay's run setting. Sequenced by immunoSEQ multiplex PCR; TCRdb stores in-frame clones only, minus some. The table records some 1,100,000 clones, around 78% of them present only once. As regards this clone: As yet, its antigen is unknown.

Source material: memory CD4+ T cells from PBMCs. Indicated subset: CD45RA-negative fraction. V and J are TRBV27 and TRBJ2-1; D remains ambiguous. This clonotype was obtained from a man between 18 and 35 years old in good health. Some clones in this sample may be carry-over from other donors' samples. CDR3 in DNA: TGTGCCAGCACCCCGGGCTCCTACAATGAGCAGTTCTTC. Protein: CASTPGSYNEQFF.